This T cell receptor beta chain was identified in a study of glioma-infiltrating T cells. Using RNA template, CDR3s of TCR alpha and beta were amplified with iRepertoire arm-PCR. TCRdb recomputed calls from the multiplex PCR reads with MiXCR, one row per CDR3 protein. Seen here are under 150,000 distinct CDR3 sequences, around 25% observed once, and the top ten hold 25% to 30%. The TCR was taken from a human donor with low-grade glioma or glioblastoma, undergoing nonglioma brain surgery, or in good health (not recorded which). The sequencing sample was made of glioma tissue, nonneoplastic brain tissue, or PBMCs (not recorded which).

The CDR3 nucleotides are TGTGCCAGCACCCTGGACTACCAAGAGACCCAGTACTTC. Protein sequence: CASTLDYQETQYF. The chain has TRBV2 and TRBJ2-5; weak D call: TRBD2 (5 bases). The CDR3 is 13 residues long. Looked up from germline, CDR1 is SNHLY and CDR2 is FYNNEI. Trimming removed 7 bases from V and 0 bases from J, with 9 bases in between.